This section outlines one T cell receptor beta chain sequence together with its context. The sample is drawn from a study of blood T cell repertoires in COVID-19. Study context: The United States, Italy and Spain provided the acute and convalescent COVID-19 samples. In each case, the material was cDNA or gDNA derived from T cells, B-cell-depleted T cells, or PBMCs.

The CDR3 runs to 13 residues. Germline trimming cut 3 bases from V and 14 bases from J; bases unmatched to any gene: 6. In the study's own analysis: Estimates of nucleated cell counts were drawn from the amplification of reference gene primers. Assay used: immunoSEQ multiplex PCR; TCRdb lists only in-frame clones, some missing. D and trimming were read from the DNA, whereas the V and J calls and clone size are those reported in that table. The table shows 50,000 to 70,000 clones, with approximately 84% occurring only once. Material: peripheral blood. The source is a man aged 70 or older with active COVID-19. The chain recombines TRBV12-3 or TRBV12-4 with TRBJ2-4, with TRBD2 matching over 11 bases. CDR3 bases: TGTGCCAGCAGTTTTGCTAGCGGGAGGCGTAAGTACTTC. Protein product: CASSFASGRRKYF.